The 32 T cell receptor beta chains below all came from one sample that was sequenced in a study of shared clonotypes between healthy human individuals. Naive CD8 cells comprised CD45RO-negative, CCR7-positively selected cells, excluding terminally differentiated effector memory CD45RA+ cells. Sequencing was performed with immunoSEQ multiplex PCR; in TCRdb, only in-frame clones are kept and a portion is missing. The table has about 2.2 million clones, around 93% seen once. Sequences were obtained from naive CD8+ T cells from PBMCs. The receptor set was obtained from a man aged 18 to 29 in good health. Some clones in this sample may be carry-over from other donors' samples.

V and J are TRBV29-1 and TRBJ1-3; no firm D call. There are 11 residues in the CDR3. Looked up from germline, CDR1 is SQVTM and CDR2 is ANQGSEA. The V gene lost 7 bases and the J gene lost 3 bases, with 7 bases spanning the gap. The CDR3 region is CSGSGGNTIYF. In nucleotides, the CDR3 is TGCAGCGGCAGCGGTGGAAACACCATATATTTT.

The gene calls are TRBV11-2 and TRBJ2-6; D call uncertain. The CDR3 runs 16 residues. From germline, CDR1 is SGHAT and CDR2 FQNNGV. V dropped 4 bases and J dropped 8 bases, with 18 bases sitting between them. The DNA of the CDR3 is TGTGCCAGCAGCTATTGGGCGGACGCTTTGACCAACGTCCTGACTTTC. It codes for CASSYWADALTNVLTF. The full variable domain, completed using reference TRBV11-2 and TRBJ2-6, is EAGVAQSPRYKIIEKRQSVAFWCNPISGHATLYWYQQILGQGPKLLIQFQNNGVVDDSQLPKDRFSAERLKGVDSTLKIQPAKLEDSAVYLCASSYWADALTNVLTFGAGSRLTVL.

This chain connects TRBV28 to TRBJ1-1; D unresolved. The length of the CDR3 is 12 residues. Deletions cut 2 bases from V and 9 bases from J, with 10 bases between. The germline CDR1 and CDR2 sequences are MDHEN and SYDVKM. CDR3 bases: TGTGCCAGCAGTTTAGTAACCAGTCAAGCTTTCTTT. Translating gives CASSLVTSQAFF.

The gene calls are TRBV27 and TRBJ2-3, with 10 bases identical to TRBD1. Losses at the gene ends were 5 bases for V and 3 bases for J; bases not matched to a gene: 8. The CDR3 is 16 amino acids. Germline CDR1 is MNHEY and CDR2 is SMNVEV (reference sequence). The CDR3 DNA sequence: TGTGCCAGCAGTCCCATTCGGGGACAGGGGACAGATACGCAGTATTTT. This translates into CASSPIRGQGTDTQYF.

This chain uses TRBV5-6 with TRBJ2-1; 8 bases match TRBD2. The CDR3 spans 15 residues. Unmatched junction bases numbered 7, after V lost 0 bases and J lost 8 bases. Germline V gene data show CDR1 as SGHDT and CDR2 as YYEEEE. The CDR3 loop reads CASSLVGLGDDEQFF. CDR3 sequence (DNA): TGTGCCAGCAGCTTGGTGGGACTAGGCGATGATGAGCAGTTCTTC.

V usage is TRBV29-1 and J usage is TRBJ2-7; 8 positions match TRBD1. This CDR3 is built from 14 residues. Germline V gene sequence: CDR1 SQVTM, CDR2 ANQGSEA. V shed 5 bases and J 1 base; nucleotides not matched to a gene: 7. CDR3 in amino acids: CSVYGQGASYEQYF. DNA of the CDR3: TGCAGCGTTTACGGACAGGGTGCGTCCTACGAGCAGTACTTC.

CDR3 region: CASSRGTVNTEAFF. The CDR3 nucleotides are TGTGCCAGCTCACGAGGGACAGTCAACACTGAAGCTTTCTTT. V gene TRBV18 combines with J gene TRBJ1-1, with 7 bases that match TRBD1. The CDR3 length is 14 residues. Losses at the gene ends were 4 bases for V and 2 bases for J; bases not matched to a gene: 4. Germline CDR1 and CDR2: KGHSH and LQKENI.

Concerning this clone itself: This sample includes further DNA sequences coding for the same CDR3. This chain connects TRBV7-9 to TRBJ2-7; 7 bases are shared with TRBD1. CDR3 size: 14 residues. Germline loops: CDR1 SEHNR, CDR2 FQNEAQ (reference sequence). After removal of 0 bases from V and 1 base from J, the junction contained 0 bases not matched to a gene. CDR3 region: CASSLATGSYEQYF. CDR3 DNA sequence: TGTGCCAGCAGCTTAGCGACAGGGTCCTACGAGCAGTACTTC.

The V call is TRBV27, the J call TRBJ1-5; D uncertain. This CDR3 has 15 amino acids. Between the trimmed V and J ends, which lost 2 bases and 3 bases, there was a span of 11 bases. Germline V gene lookup returns CDR1 MNHEY and CDR2 SMNVEV (reference sequence). This chain's CDR3 is CASSLLPESNQPQHF. In DNA form, the CDR3 reads TGTGCCAGCAGTTTACTCCCGGAATCCAATCAGCCCCAGCATTTT.

The V gene is TRBV13, the J gene TRBJ1-1; possibly TRBD1 for D (6 bases). V shed 5 bases and J shed 1 base, with 14 bases lying between them. Germline V gene lookup returns CDR1 PRHDT and CDR2 FYEKMQ (reference sequence). This CDR3 has 15 amino acids. CDR3 sequence: CASSPSGGWNTEAFF. In nucleotides, the CDR3 is TGTGCCAGCAGCCCTAGTGGGGGCTGGAACACTGAAGCTTTCTTT.

The chain employs TRBV21-1 and TRBJ2-1. TRBV21-1 is recorded as a pseudogene. The CDR3 sequence is 14 residues long. The CDR3 loop is CASSKPWGHNEQFF. In nucleotides, the CDR3 is TGTGCCAGCAGCAAACCCTGGGGTCACAATGAGCAGTTCTTC.

This chain connects TRBV2 to TRBJ2-1, with D perhaps matching TRBD2 (6 bases). The germline gives CDR1 SNHLY, CDR2 FYNNEI. Trimming shortened V by 6 bases and J by 7 bases, and 19 bases separated the two germline ends. The CDR3 contains 15 residues. The CDR3 DNA is TGTGCCAGCAGCGCTTTTACGGGACGGGGGAATGAGCAGTTCTTC. It yields the protein CASSAFTGRGNEQFF.

V gene TRBV7-9 combines with J gene TRBJ2-1; D remains ambiguous. Germline-derived CDR1 and CDR2 are SEHNR and FQNEAQ (reference sequence). The V end was cut by 2 bases, the J end by 4 bases, with 6 bases between. The CDR3 loop spans 13 amino acids. The CDR3 bases are TGTGCCAGCAGCTTACGGGCGTACAATGAGCAGTTCTTC. This encodes CASSLRAYNEQFF. Full variable domain (missing parts from reference TRBV7-9 and TRBJ2-1): DTGVSQNPRHKITKRGQNVTFRCDPISEHNRLYWYRQTLGQGPEFLTYFQNEAQLEKSRLLSDRFSAERPKGSFSTLEIQRTEQGDSAMYLCASSLRAYNEQFFGPGTRLTVL.

The rearrangement uses TRBV5-4 and TRBJ2-1; D is undetermined. Germline lookup yields CDR1 SGHNT and CDR2 YYREEE (reference sequence). The ends were cut back, 5 bases at V and 1 base at J, with 10 bases in the middle. The CDR3 extends over 14 amino acids. CDR3 region: CASSSTGSYNEQFF. CDR3 DNA sequence: TGTGCCAGCAGTTCCACCGGGTCCTACAATGAGCAGTTCTTC.

J is TRBJ2-1 and V is TRBV7-9; D might be TRBD2 (6 bases). V was trimmed by 0 bases and J by 8 bases, leaving 14 bases between them. The CDR3 extends over 15 amino acids. CDR1 and CDR2 from the germline V gene are SEHNR and FQNEAQ (reference sequence). The CDR3 nucleotides read TGTGCCAGCAGCTTAGCGGTAGCGGTAAGAGATGAGCAGTTCTTC. Amino acids: CASSLAVAVRDEQFF.

This chain connects TRBV15 to TRBJ2-5, with 10 nucleotides matching TRBD1. Germline loops: CDR1 LNHNV, CDR2 YYDKDF (reference sequence). The CDR3 contains 13 residues. V shed 7 bases and J 5 bases; nucleotides not matched to a gene: 4. The CDR3, as DNA: TGTGCCACCAAGACAGGGGGCGGTGAGACCCAGTACTTC. This sequence encodes CATKTGGGETQYF.

The CDR3 region is CASSFASANTGELFF. The CDR3 bases are TGTGCCAGCAGTTTCGCTAGCGCTAACACCGGGGAGCTGTTTTTT. The chain employs TRBV27 and TRBJ2-2; D is perhaps TRBD2 (6 bases). Germline CDR1 and CDR2: MNHEY and SMNVEV (reference sequence). The ends were cut back, 3 bases at V and 2 bases at J, with 10 bases in the middle. This CDR3 is 15 amino acids long.

The chain has TRBV16 and TRBJ2-5, with D maybe TRBD1 (5 bases). Trimming left V 0 bases short and J 0 bases short, with 14 bases between. From germline, CDR1 is KGHSY and CDR2 FQNENV. This CDR3 is built from 17 residues. Here the CDR3 DNA reads TGTGCCAGCAGCCAATCGATAGACAGTTTGTACCAAGAGACCCAGTACTTC. Translating gives CASSQSIDSLYQETQYF.

V usage is TRBV7-9 and J usage is TRBJ2-2; tentatively, D is TRBD1 or TRBD2 (5 bases each). This CDR3 contains 15 residues. V was pared by 3 bases and J by 5 bases, with 13 bases between. The germline V gene encodes CDR1 SEHNR and CDR2 FQNEAQ (reference sequence). The CDR3 region has the DNA TGTGCCAGCAGCTTTGGGACGAAGAGAACCGGGGAGCTGTTTTTT. It yields the protein CASSFGTKRTGELFF.

The chain is built from TRBV7-2 and TRBJ2-6; no reliable D call. V lost 2 bases, J lost 0 bases, and 5 bases lay in between. The CDR3 covers 15 residues. Germline values: CDR1 SGHTA, CDR2 FQGNSA. This CDR3 reads CASSLHSSGANVLTF. For the CDR3, the DNA is TGTGCCAGCAGCTTACATAGCTCTGGGGCCAACGTCCTGACTTTC.

V is TRBV5-1 and J is TRBJ2-7; 7 positions match TRBD2. The CDR3 spans 17 residues. Germline CDR1 is SGHRS and CDR2 is YFSETQ. Trimming removed 4 bases from V and 2 bases from J; junction bases left unmatched: 15. This CDR3 is CASSLGGVAGRAYEQYF. In DNA form, the CDR3 reads TGCGCCAGCAGCCTTGGGGGGGTGGCAGGGAGAGCCTACGAGCAGTACTTC.

This chain links TRBV9 with TRBJ1-2; 7 bases are shared with TRBD1. Germline CDR1 and CDR2: SGDLS and YYNGEE. The CDR3 spans 15 residues. The V gene end was trimmed by 4 bases and the J gene end by 8 bases; junction bases not matched to a gene: 14. The CDR3 is CASSSRQGIAAGYTF. The CDR3 DNA reads TGTGCCAGCAGCTCCCGACAGGGAATTGCCGCGGGCTACACCTTC.

The genes are TRBV28 and TRBJ1-1; TRBD1 might be the D (5 bases). V was cut by 1 base and J by 4 bases, with 10 bases left in between. The CDR3 sequence is 14 residues long. The germline gives CDR1 MDHEN, CDR2 SYDVKM. CDR3 in amino acids: CASSLYMGGTEAFF. The CDR3 nucleotides read TGTGCCAGCAGTTTATACATGGGGGGCACTGAAGCTTTCTTT.

V gene TRBV6-1 combines with J gene TRBJ2-7; 9 bases map to TRBD1. Germline trimming cut 7 bases from V and 3 bases from J; bases unmatched to any gene: 7. The germline gives CDR1 MNHNS, CDR2 SASEGT. The CDR3 runs 14 residues. CDR3 DNA: TGTGCCAGCATTTTACAGGGGGCCGTCTACGAGCAGTACTTC. Residues: CASILQGAVYEQYF.

The chain employs TRBV13 and TRBJ1-5; 8 nucleotides line up with TRBD1. Unmatched junction bases numbered 7, after V lost 0 bases and J lost 6 bases. This CDR3 has 16 amino acids. Germline values: CDR1 PRHDT, CDR2 FYEKMQ (reference sequence). The CDR3: CASSLGDQGAGQPQHF. Here the CDR3 DNA reads TGTGCCAGCAGCTTAGGCGACCAGGGGGCGGGTCAGCCCCAGCATTTT.

Comment on this clone: Other nucleotide sequences in the sample specify the same CDR3. The chain uses TRBV19 and TRBJ2-3, with D possibly matching TRBD2 (7 bases). Germline CDR1 LNHDA, CDR2 SQIVND (reference sequence). CDR3 size: 13 residues. The V end was cut by 4 bases, the J end by 5 bases, with 10 bases between. The CDR3 nucleotides are TGTGCCAGTAGTAGGGGGGGCCGAGATACGCAGTATTTT. This gives the protein CASSRGGRDTQYF.

Comment on this clone: Other DNA sequences of this sample code for an identical CDR3. The genes are TRBV29-1 and TRBJ2-7; D is uncertain. The CDR3 is 11 residues long. Looked up from germline, CDR1 is SQVTM and CDR2 is ANQGSEA. V gave up 2 bases and J gave up 4 bases, with 6 bases separating them. The CDR3, as DNA: TGCAGCGTTGAAATAGGATACGAGCAGTACTTC. Protein sequence: CSVEIGYEQYF.

This chain uses TRBV5-6 with TRBJ2-7; D possibly corresponds to TRBD1 (6 bases). This CDR3 has 15 amino acids. Germline lookup yields CDR1 SGHDT and CDR2 YYEEEE. The V and J ends lost 1 base and 6 bases respectively, with 17 bases between them. This CDR3 is CASSLFSGAKIEQYF. CDR3 coding DNA: TGTGCCAGCAGCTTGTTTTCAGGGGCTAAGATCGAGCAGTACTTC.

This chain connects TRBV11-2 to TRBJ2-7, with D possibly matching TRBD2 (6 bases). Per the germline V gene, CDR1 is SGHAT and CDR2 is FQNNGV. Trimming removed 4 bases from V and 6 bases from J, with 19 bases in between. The CDR3 length is 15 residues. CDR3 sequence (DNA): TGTGCCAGCAGCTCTCCCGGAGGGCTCGCTGGCGAGCAGTACTTC. It encodes CASSSPGGLAGEQYF.

The CDR3 reads CASSPDLRDNNQETQYF. The CDR3 coding sequence is TGTGCCAGCAGCCCAGACCTCCGGGACAACAACCAAGAGACCCAGTACTTC. The genes are TRBV5-5 and TRBJ2-5, with D perhaps TRBD1 (6 bases). The germline V gene encodes CDR1 SGHKS and CDR2 YYEKEE (reference sequence). Trimming stripped 4 bases from V and 0 bases from J, with 19 bases between. This CDR3 is built from 17 residues.

This clone came up once. The rearrangement links TRBV19 to TRBJ1-1; the D is unclear. The V gene's germline CDR1 is LNHDA and CDR2 SQIVND (reference sequence). Trimming left V 1 base short and J 2 bases short, with 11 bases between. This CDR3 region has 15 residues. The CDR3 sequence: CASSIVGLRNTEAFF. The CDR3 bases are TGTGCCAGTAGTATAGTAGGACTGAGAAACACTGAAGCTTTCTTT.

The V gene is TRBV27, the J gene TRBJ1-6; the D is unclear. V lost 2 bases and J 2 bases, leaving 10 bases between the germline ends. CDR3 length: 16 residues. The germline V gene has CDR1 MNHEY and CDR2 SMNVEV (reference sequence). The CDR3 is CASSLGPATYNSPLHF. As DNA, the CDR3 is TGTGCCAGCAGTTTAGGCCCGGCCACCTATAATTCACCCCTCCACTTT.